These 2 T cell receptor beta chains originate from one sample sequenced in a study of T cell responses to AZD1222 COVID-19 vaccine. Clones were read by immunoSEQ multiplex PCR, and TCRdb kept only the in-frame ones, dropping some. The sample has just over 150,000 clones; 90% are singletons. The sample was peripheral blood, taken 28 days after the second AZD1222 dose. The source is an adult who received the AZD1222 COVID-19 vaccine.

The chain links TRBV7-6 to TRBJ1-5, with 10 bases matching TRBD1. Germline lookup yields CDR1 SGHVS and CDR2 FNYEAQ. The ends lost 5 bases at V and 3 bases at J; junction bases unmatched: 4. The CDR3 runs to 15 residues. The CDR3 region has the DNA TGTGCCAGCAGCGCCGGGACAGGGGTCAATCAGCCCCAGCATTTT. It yields the protein CASSAGTGVNQPQHF.

The V gene is TRBV7-2, the J gene TRBJ1-5, with D uncertain. V lost 5 bases, J lost 4 bases, and 12 bases lay in between. The V gene's germline CDR1 is SGHTA and CDR2 FQGNSA. This CDR3 has 14 amino acids. CDR3 bases: TGTGCCAGCAGCCCCGGACCTGGGAATCAGCCCCAGCATTTT. Translated, it gives CASSPGPGNQPQHF.